This T cell receptor (beta chain) stems from a study of blood T cell repertoires in COVID-19 (dated by TCRdb to the early 2020s). Background for the entire study: The collaborator samples originated in the United States, Italy and Spain and spanned the acute and convalescent phases of COVID-19. The material from the prospective study consisted of cDNA or gDNA derived from T cells, B-cell-depleted T cells, or PBMCs. Deeply sampled blood TCRbeta repertoires from subjects exposed to, actively infected with, or recovered from COVID-19 were included in the dataset. The repertoires were released in a freely available public database meant as a resource for research on the immune response to SARS-CoV-2. Samples came from the ongoing ImmuneRACE study (first 160 participants) plus 1,254 subjects from 6 global collaborators. A de-identified subject ID, COVID-19 status, age in years and sex were almost always included in the sample metadata. Where HLA class I and class II types were available, the types were taken from metadata supplied by the sample provider, not from assay-based typing.

The immunoSEQ Assay, a bias-controlled multiplex PCR, was used to amplify TCRbeta CDR3 regions from genomic DNA. The paper's data handling went like this. Within the assay, amplification of reference gene primers was used to estimate how many nucleated cells each sample contained. To quantify the absolute abundance of each unique TCRbeta CDR3 rearrangement, sequence reads were collapsed and filtered. For each sample, productive Simpson clonality was calculated as the square root of Simpson's diversity index over productive rearrangements. Not all clones reach the TCRdb copy of this immuneACCESS table, which keeps in-frame sequences only. Checked studies attribute under half of the gap to unresolved V genes and leave the rest unexplained. Clone size and the V and J calls come from that table; the DNA yielded D and trimming. The sample table records more than 450,000 clones; about nine tenths of these occur just once. The top ten clonotypes cover under 0.75% of the sample.

About this clone itself: It lacks a known antigen. No per-base quality is available; no much larger clone lies one base away.

Participants in the prospective study were aged roughly 18 to 100 years, lived in 20 to 25 United States geographic areas, and enrolled through a virtual design. Cohort assignment in the prospective study relied on participant-reported clinical history from a screening survey and a study questionnaire. Recovered participants in ImmuneRACE Cohort 3 were defined as having two consecutive negative NP/OP PCR tests, clearance from a healthcare professional, or resolution of symptoms. In the prospective study, whole blood, serum and a nasopharyngeal or oropharyngeal swab were collected from each participant by mobile phlebotomists. Additional blood draws and questionnaires over a 2-month period could optionally be provided by prospective study participants. Blood samples from the prospective study were shipped frozen or at room temperature prior to DNA extraction. The research as a whole found: The amount of clinical and demographic metadata varied by source and participant and was provided uncurated.

The V and J ends are trimmed by 5 bases and 6 bases, leaving 16 bases between them. From a lookup of the germline V gene, CDR1 and CDR2 are SGHVS and FQNEAQ. Spanning cysteine to phenylalanine, the CDR3 consists of 14 amino acids. The retained sequence is limited to the CDR3, 42 bases, with the frame set at the first base. The sequencing input was PBMCs or T cells enriched from blood (not recorded which). The rearrangement combines TRBV7-8 with TRBJ2-5; the D region possibly corresponds to TRBD1 (6 bases align). This sequence was found in a woman under 30 who had recovered from COVID-19. The CDR3 corresponds to CASSPERGIKTQYF. The DNA reads as follows: TGTGCCAGCAGCCCCGAGAGGGGGATAAAGACCCAGTACTTC.